This T cell receptor beta chain was profiled in a study of OX40 agonist ivuxolimab in advanced cancers. Across the study: Ivuxolimab, an agonist antibody against OX40 (CD134), was given to patients.

The ends were cut back, 2 bases at V and 5 bases at J, with 13 bases in the middle. This CDR3 is 14 amino acids long. Germline V gives CDR1 SGHRS, CDR2 YFSETQ. Sequencing used immunoSEQ multiplex PCR; TCRdb keeps in-frame clones, though not all of them. The repertoire holds fewer than 85,000 clones, about 92% seen once, with roughly 0.37% in the top ten. With regard to this clone: Antigen: not known.

The study, taken as a whole, reports: Antigen specificity remained undetermined for the expanded peripheral T cells.

Sequencing used CD4+ or CD8+ T cells sorted from blood, obtained in a trial of the OX40 agonist ivuxolimab. J is TRBJ2-5 and V is TRBV5-1; the D gene is possibly TRBD2 (6 bases). The TCR comes from an adult with an advanced solid tumor such as melanoma, head and neck, liver or kidney cancer. DNA for the CDR3: TGCGCCAGCAGCTTTACTAGCAGCGGCGAGACCCAGTACTTC. Residues: CASSFTSSGETQYF.